Below are 16 T cell receptor beta chains sequenced from a single sample in a study of cytomegalovirus exposure and HLA in healthy donors. The data were produced by immunoSEQ multiplex PCR, yet TCRdb's version contains in-frame clones alone and is incomplete. The table lists 200,000 or so clones, around 87% of them singletons, with more than 1.5% in the top ten. Sequencing was done on a sample of PBMCs. The receptor set was obtained from a woman between 18 and 30 years old in good health and CMV-seropositive.

The CDR3 loop is CASSQASMEGGETQYF. CDR3 sequence (DNA): TGTGCCAGCAGCCAAGCGAGTATGGAGGGCGGGGAGACCCAGTACTTC. The V and J genes are TRBV4-2 and TRBJ2-5; D perhaps matches TRBD2 (6 bases). The CDR3 spans 16 residues. V lost 1 base and J 5 bases, leaving 17 bases between the germline ends. Germline CDR1 and CDR2: LGHNA and YNFKEQ.

The chain has TRBV28 and TRBJ2-2; 9 nucleotides agree with TRBD1. Germline lookup yields CDR1 MDHEN and CDR2 SYDVKM. The CDR3 is 18 amino acids. Trimming removed 7 bases from V and 1 base from J; junction bases left unmatched: 13. The CDR3 nucleotides are TGTGCCAGCAAACCTATCCGGGACAGGGTAGTGAACACCGGGGAGCTGTTTTTT. Its translation is CASKPIRDRVVNTGELFF.

The chain has TRBV19 and TRBJ2-5, with D perhaps TRBD2 (5 bases). Germline V gives CDR1 LNHDA, CDR2 SQIVND (reference sequence). Trimming took off 5 bases at V and 1 base at J, with 11 bases between the two ends. This CDR3 spans 14 amino acids. The CDR3 DNA reads TGTGCCAGTAGTCCCCGGGGAGCCCAAGAGACCCAGTACTTC. Its protein is CASSPRGAQETQYF.

This clone was seen only once. The chain carries TRBV6-5 and TRBJ2-7, with 10 nucleotides matching TRBD2. CDR1 and CDR2 from the germline V gene are MNHEY and SVGAGI. With 2 bases clipped from V and 4 bases from J, the junction kept 8 bases outside the gene matches. The CDR3 totals 16 residues. CDR3 DNA sequence: TGTGCCAGCAGTTACGGGCTAGCGGGAGTTTCATACGAGCAGTACTTC. As protein: CASSYGLAGVSYEQYF.

The rearrangement links TRBV19 to TRBJ1-2; tentative D call: TRBD1 (6 bases). Trimming removed 9 bases at V and 2 bases at J, with 10 bases between. Per germline, CDR1 LNHDA and CDR2 SQIVND (reference sequence). The CDR3 is 12 residues long. CDR3 protein: CASRDTNYGYTF. The DNA of the CDR3 is TGTGCCAGCCGGGACACGAACTATGGCTACACCTTC.

This clone has just a few counts. The chain has TRBV4-2 and TRBJ2-1; TRBD2 agrees at 9 bases. Germline values: CDR1 LGHNA, CDR2 YNFKEQ. After removal of 1 base from V and 6 bases from J, the junction contained 7 bases not matched to a gene. The CDR3 sequence is 16 residues long. The CDR3 region is CASSQGGLAGFNEQFF. In DNA form, the CDR3 reads TGTGCCAGCAGCCAAGGGGGGCTAGCGGGATTCAATGAGCAGTTCTTC.

The J gene is TRBJ2-5, the V gene TRBV28; possibly TRBD2 for D (6 bases). Trimming took off 3 bases at V and 2 bases at J, with 13 bases between the two ends. The CDR3 has 15 residues. CDR1 is MDHEN, CDR2 SYDVKM, per germline. CDR3 DNA sequence: TGTGCCAGCAGTTTGGCGGGGAGGCAACAAGAGACCCAGTACTTC. Amino acids: CASSLAGRQQETQYF.

This clone was picked up a small number of times. The genes are TRBV5-4 and TRBJ2-2; TRBD2 matches 10 bases. With V trimmed by 4 bases and J by 2 bases, 5 bases remained unmatched. CDR1 and CDR2 from the germline V gene are SGHNT and YYREEE (reference sequence). The CDR3 contains 16 residues. CDR3 sequence reads: CASSPGLADNTGELFF. CDR3 coding DNA: TGTGCCAGCAGCCCCGGACTAGCGGATAACACCGGGGAGCTGTTTTTT.

This clone was seen once. J is TRBJ2-7 and V is TRBV12-5; D perhaps matches TRBD2 (6 bases). The CDR3 covers 15 residues. The ends were cut back, 1 base at V and 1 base at J, with 11 bases in the middle. The germline V gene encodes CDR1 LGHNT and CDR2 FRNRAP. The CDR3 nucleotides are TGTGCTAGTGGTTTGGACCGGGACTCTTCCTACGAGCAGTACTTC. This translates into CASGLDRDSSYEQYF. The whole variable domain, remainder taken from reference TRBV12-5 and TRBJ2-7, is DARVTQTPRHKVTEMGQEVTMRCQPILGHNTVFWYRQTMMQGLELLAYFRNRAPLDDSGMPKDRFSAEMPDATLATLKIQPSEPRDSAVYFCASGLDRDSSYEQYFGPGTRLTVT.

The chain couples TRBV18 to TRBJ2-3; D possibly corresponds to TRBD1 (6 bases). This CDR3 has 13 amino acids. Germline V gives CDR1 KGHSH, CDR2 LQKENI. Deletions cut 3 bases from V and 5 bases from J, with 9 bases between. CDR3 sequence reads: CASSPPTGDTQYF. For the CDR3, the DNA is TGTGCCAGCTCACCCCCGACAGGAGATACGCAGTATTTT.

The CDR3: CASSLDSGFNEQFF. CDR3 coding DNA: TGTGCCAGCAGCTTGGATAGCGGGTTCAATGAGCAGTTCTTC. This chain links TRBV11-3 with TRBJ2-1; TRBD2 matches at 7 bases. This CDR3 has 14 residues. V was clipped by 3 bases and J by 6 bases; unmatched bases: 5. Germline V CDR1 and CDR2: SGHNT, YENEEA.

In this sample, this clone turned up a few times. Here the CDR3 DNA reads TGCGCCAGCAGCCAAATCTTAAGGGGATCTAATGAAAAACTGTTTTTT. This gives the protein CASSQILRGSNEKLFF. This rearrangement joins TRBV4-1 to TRBJ1-4; tentative D call: TRBD1 (5 bases). V was cut by 2 bases and J by 3 bases, with 13 bases left in between. This CDR3 is built from 16 residues. Germline values: CDR1 MGHRA, CDR2 YSYEKL.

J is TRBJ2-3 and V is TRBV30; TRBD2 aligns across 7 bases. CDR3 size: 16 residues. V dropped 4 bases and J dropped 4; count of bases not matched to a gene: 14. Germline V gene lookup returns CDR1 GTSNPN and CDR2 SVGIG (reference sequence). The CDR3 loop reads CAWTPGLAASADTQYF. The CDR3 DNA is TGTGCCTGGACCCCCGGCCTAGCGGCTTCCGCAGATACGCAGTATTTT.

V is TRBV5-1 and J is TRBJ1-2; 7 bases align to TRBD1. CDR1 is SGHRS, CDR2 YFSETQ, per germline. V lost 0 bases, J lost 8 bases, and 7 bases stayed unmatched. The CDR3 contains 14 residues. The CDR3 reads CASSLDNLQGGYTF. CDR3 coding DNA: TGCGCCAGCAGCTTGGATAATTTACAGGGGGGCTACACCTTC.

The chain employs TRBV28 and TRBJ2-3; D is unclear. Germline CDR1 reads MDHEN; CDR2 reads SYDVKM. This CDR3 spans 13 amino acids. Between the trimmed V and J ends, which lost 2 bases and 6 bases, there was a span of 9 bases. The CDR3 bases are TGTGCCAGCAGTTTACTTCTCGGGGATACGCAGTATTTT. Residues: CASSLLLGDTQYF.

The gene calls are TRBV2 and TRBJ2-7; a weak D match, TRBD1 (5 bases). Germline CDR1 SNHLY, CDR2 FYNNEI. The V end was cut by 8 bases, the J end by 1 base, with 15 bases between. This CDR3 has 14 residues. The CDR3, as DNA: TGTGCCAGCCAGCCCGACAGTATTTCCTACGAGCAGTACTTC. Residues: CASQPDSISYEQYF.